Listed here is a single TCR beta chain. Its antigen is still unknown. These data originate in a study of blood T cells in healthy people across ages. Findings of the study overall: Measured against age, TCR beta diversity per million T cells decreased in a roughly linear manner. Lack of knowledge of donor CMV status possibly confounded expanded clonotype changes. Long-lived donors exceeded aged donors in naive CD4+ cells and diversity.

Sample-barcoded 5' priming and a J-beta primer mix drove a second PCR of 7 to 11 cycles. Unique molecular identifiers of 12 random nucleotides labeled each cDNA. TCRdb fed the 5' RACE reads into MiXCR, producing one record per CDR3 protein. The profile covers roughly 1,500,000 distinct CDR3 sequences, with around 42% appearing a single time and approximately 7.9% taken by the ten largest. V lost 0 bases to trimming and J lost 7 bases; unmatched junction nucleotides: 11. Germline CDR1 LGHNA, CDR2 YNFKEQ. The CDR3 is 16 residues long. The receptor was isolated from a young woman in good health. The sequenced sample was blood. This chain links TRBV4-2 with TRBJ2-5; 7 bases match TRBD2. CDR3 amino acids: CASSQDELAVTGTQYF. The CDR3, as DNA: TGTGCCAGCAGCCAAGATGAGCTAGCGGTTACGGGGACCCAGTACTTC.